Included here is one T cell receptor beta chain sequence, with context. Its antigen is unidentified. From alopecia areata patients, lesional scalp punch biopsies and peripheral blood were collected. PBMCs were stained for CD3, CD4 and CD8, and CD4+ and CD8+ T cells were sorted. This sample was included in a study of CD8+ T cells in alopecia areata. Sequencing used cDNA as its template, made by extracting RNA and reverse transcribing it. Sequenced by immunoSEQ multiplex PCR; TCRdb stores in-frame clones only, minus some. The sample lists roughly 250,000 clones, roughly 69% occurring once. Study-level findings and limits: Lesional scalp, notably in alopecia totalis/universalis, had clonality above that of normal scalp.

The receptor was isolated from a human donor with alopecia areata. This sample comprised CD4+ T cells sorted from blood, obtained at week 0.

The CDR3 loop reads CASSLGARRTAEKLFF. The CDR3 coding sequence is TGTGCCAGCAGCCTAGGTGCTAGGCGGACGGCTGAAAAACTGTTTTTT. This sequence joins TRBV14 and TRBJ1-4; D gene unclear. The CDR3 length is 16 residues. Germline V gene lookup returns CDR1 SGHDN and CDR2 FVKESK. The germline V and J ends were trimmed by 4 bases and 7 bases, with 19 bases remaining between them.